The present TCR beta chain was sequenced within a study of blood T cell repertoires in COVID-19. About the research overall: The United States, Italy and Spain supplied acute and convalescent COVID-19 samples. Sources were T cells, B-cell-depleted T cells, or PBMCs; the material itself was cDNA or gDNA.

TCRdb's copy holds only in-frame clones and misses some; the assay was immunoSEQ multiplex PCR. This sample has some 76,000 clones; around 85% occur once, and the top ten carry about a sixth. This clone was recorded only once. V dropped 5 bases and J dropped 5 bases, with 13 bases sitting between them. This CDR3 spans 15 amino acids. The germline CDR1 and CDR2 sequences are MDHEN and SYDVKM. This chain uses TRBV28 with TRBJ1-6; the D is unclear. The clonotype originates from a man at least 80 years old in a cohort sampled during active COVID-19. The sample taken for sequencing was peripheral blood. In DNA form, the CDR3 reads TGTGCCAGCAGTCAAAGTGGCCGTGATAATTCACCCCTCCACTTT. Its translation: CASSQSGRDNSPLHF.